The 3 T cell receptor beta chains below come from one sample, sequenced in a study of molecular identifiers for immune sequencing clone quantification. TCRdb reprocessed the PCR reads via MiXCR and lists one record per CDR3 protein. In the table there are some 93,000 distinct CDR3 sequences, roughly 21% of which are singletons. Sequenced material: naive CD8+ T cells from blood, with Jurkat cell RNA spiked in. Subset given: FACS-sorted CD8+CD4-CCR7+CD45RA+ naive T cells. The receptors were sampled from a human donor in good health. Some libraries in this study had Jurkat cell RNA spiked in.

In the case of this clonotype: A single base separates this from a much larger clone, so it may be a read error. V is TRBV4-3 and J is TRBJ2-5; D may be TRBD1 or TRBD2 (6 bases each). The CDR3 length is 15 residues. Germline V CDR1 and CDR2: LGHNA, YSLEER. The CDR3 spells CANSQDRSGAQTQYF. In nucleotides, the CDR3 is TGCGCCAACAGCCAAGATCGGTCGGGGGCACAGACCCAGTACTTC.

This chain uses TRBV10-2 with TRBJ1-5; perhaps TRBD1 as D (6 bases). CDR3 length: 16 amino acids. The V and J ends lost 3 bases and 2 bases respectively, with 14 bases between them. Germline V gives CDR1 WSHSY, CDR2 SAAADI. CDR3 sequence reads: CASSETGSPGNQPQHF. DNA of the CDR3: TGCGCCAGCAGTGAAACAGGGTCGCCCGGCAATCAGCCCCAGCATTTT.

This clonotype occurred many times. The chain links TRBV5-4 to TRBJ2-5; a weak D match, TRBD2 (6 bases). Germline CDR1 is SGHNT and CDR2 is YYREEE (reference sequence). V dropped 0 bases and J dropped 5 bases, with 17 bases sitting between them. The CDR3 totals 16 residues. The CDR3 bases are TGTGCCAGCAGCTTGGGTCTGGGGGGTTGGATGGAGACCCAGTACTTC. It encodes CASSLGLGGWMETQYF.